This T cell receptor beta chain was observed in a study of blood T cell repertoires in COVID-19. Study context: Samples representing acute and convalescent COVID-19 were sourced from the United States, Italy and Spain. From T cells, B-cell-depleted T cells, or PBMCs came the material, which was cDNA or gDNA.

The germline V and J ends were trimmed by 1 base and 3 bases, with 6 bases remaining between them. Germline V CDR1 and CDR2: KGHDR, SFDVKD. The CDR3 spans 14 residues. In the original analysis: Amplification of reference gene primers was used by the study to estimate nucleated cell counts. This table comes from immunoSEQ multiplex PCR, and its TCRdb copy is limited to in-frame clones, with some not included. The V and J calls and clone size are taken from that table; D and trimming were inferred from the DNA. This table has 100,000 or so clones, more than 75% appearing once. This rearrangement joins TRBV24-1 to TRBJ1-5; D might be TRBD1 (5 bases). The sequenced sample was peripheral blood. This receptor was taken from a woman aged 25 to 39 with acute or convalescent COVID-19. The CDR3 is CATSDFRVNQPQHF. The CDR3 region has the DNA TGTGCCACCAGTGATTTCAGGGTCAATCAGCCCCAGCATTTT.